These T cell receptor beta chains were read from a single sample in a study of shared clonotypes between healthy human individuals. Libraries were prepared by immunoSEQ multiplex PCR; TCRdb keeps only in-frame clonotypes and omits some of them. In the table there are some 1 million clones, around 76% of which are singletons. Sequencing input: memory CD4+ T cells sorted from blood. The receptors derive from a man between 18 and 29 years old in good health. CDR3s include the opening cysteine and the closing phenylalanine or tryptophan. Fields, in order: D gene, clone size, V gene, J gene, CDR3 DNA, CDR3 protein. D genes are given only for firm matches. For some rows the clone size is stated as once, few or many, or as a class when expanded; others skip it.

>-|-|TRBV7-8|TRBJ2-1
TGTGCCAGCAGCTTAGGGGCAGGGGACAATGAGCAGTTCTTC
CASSLGAGDNEQFF
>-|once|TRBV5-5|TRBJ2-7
TGTGCCAGCAGCTACCGCTCCTACGAGCAGTACTTC
CASSYRSYEQYF
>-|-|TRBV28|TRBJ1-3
TGTGCCAGCCACGAGGACAACTCTGGAAACACCATATATTTT
CASHEDNSGNTIYF
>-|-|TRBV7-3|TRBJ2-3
TGTGCCAGCAGCTTAAATCTGGGGGCCACAGATACGCAGTATTTT
CASSLNLGATDTQYF
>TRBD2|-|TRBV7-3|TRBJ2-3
TGTGCCAGCAGCTTAAGAACGACTAGCGGGGCGAGCACAGATACGCAGTATTTT
CASSLRTTSGASTDTQYF
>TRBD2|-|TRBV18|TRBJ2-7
TGTGCCAGCTCAAGGGAGGGAGGCCTCTCCTACGAGCAGTACTTC
CASSREGGLSYEQYF
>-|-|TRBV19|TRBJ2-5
TGTGCCAGTAGTTCCCCGGGACGGGTCCAAGAGACCCAGTACTTC
CASSSPGRVQETQYF
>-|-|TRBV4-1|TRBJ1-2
TGCGCCAGCAGCCAAGTCGCAAAAAACTATGGCTACACCTTC
CASSQVAKNYGYTF
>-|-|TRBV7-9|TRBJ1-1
TGTGCCAGCAGCCCGAGGGGAGTGGTGAACACTGAAGCTTTCTTT
CASSPRGVVNTEAFF
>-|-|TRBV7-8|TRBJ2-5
TGTGCCAGCAGCTTATCTAGGCTGGGAGAGACCCAGTACTTC
CASSLSRLGETQYF
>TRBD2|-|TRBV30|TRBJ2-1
TGTGCCTGGAACAAACTAGCGGGAGGCGGCAATGAGCAGTTCTTC
CAWNKLAGGGNEQFF
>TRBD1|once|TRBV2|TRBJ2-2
TGTGCCAGCAGACAAAGGGCTTCAGGACAGGGGGCGGCCGGGGAGCTGTTTTTT
CASRQRASGQGAAGELFF
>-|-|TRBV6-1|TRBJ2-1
TGTGCCAGCCGGAAAGACAGCTACAATGAGCAGTTCTTC
CASRKDSYNEQFF
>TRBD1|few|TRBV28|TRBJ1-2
TGTGCCAGTGGACAGGGGCAAGACTATGGCTACACCTTC
CASGQGQDYGYTF
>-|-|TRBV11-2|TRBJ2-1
TGTGCCAGCAGCTTAGATACGGGATACAATGAGCAGTTCTTC
CASSLDTGYNEQFF